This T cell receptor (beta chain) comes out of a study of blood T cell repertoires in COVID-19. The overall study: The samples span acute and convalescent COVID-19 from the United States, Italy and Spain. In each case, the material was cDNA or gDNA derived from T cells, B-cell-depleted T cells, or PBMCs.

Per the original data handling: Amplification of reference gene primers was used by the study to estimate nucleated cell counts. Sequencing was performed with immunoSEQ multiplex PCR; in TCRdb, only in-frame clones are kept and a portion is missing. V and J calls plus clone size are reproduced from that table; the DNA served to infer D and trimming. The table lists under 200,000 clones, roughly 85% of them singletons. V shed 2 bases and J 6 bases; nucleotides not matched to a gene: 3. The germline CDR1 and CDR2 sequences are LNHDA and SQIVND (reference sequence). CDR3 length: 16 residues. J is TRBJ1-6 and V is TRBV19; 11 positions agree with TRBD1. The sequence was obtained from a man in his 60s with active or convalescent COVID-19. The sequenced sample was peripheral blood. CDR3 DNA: TGTGCCAGTAGTATATGGACAGGGGGCGGTAATTCACCCCTCCACTTT. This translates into CASSIWTGGGNSPLHF.